This TCR beta chain was profiled in a study of shared clonotypes between healthy human individuals. Comment on this clone: Its antigen is currently unknown.

The CDR3 sequence is 15 residues long. V was cut by 5 bases and J by 2 bases, with 16 bases left in between. Germline V gene lookup returns CDR1 SEHNR and CDR2 FQNEAQ (reference sequence). Study observations and caveats: The diversity represented, both genetic and in exposure history, was limited by few donors. Larger estimated richness was generally seen in naive subsets than in memory subsets. Around 5% was the fraction of naive CD4 clonotypes found shared across a handful of donors.

Terminally differentiated effector memory CD45RA+ cells were left out of the naive CD8 fraction, which was CD45RO-negative and positively selected for CCR7. As originally analysed: ImmunoSEQ supplied junction-only sequences lacking quality scores, so filtering was different. TCRdb's copy holds only in-frame clones and misses some; the assay was immunoSEQ multiplex PCR. That table gives V, J and clone size, and the DNA gave D and trimming. The sample records roughly 570,000 clones, 98% being singletons. The sequence came from a young man in good health. Input material: naive CD8+ T cells sorted from blood. The rearrangement joins TRBV7-9 to TRBJ2-7; D not resolved. CDR3 DNA: TGTGCCAGCAGCCACCCCAAGGGTCGGACCTACGAGCAGTACTTC. Translation gives CASSHPKGRTYEQYF.